This TCR beta chain came from a study of T cell changes during pregnancy in multiple sclerosis (dated by TCRdb to about 2019). The study in broad terms: The study looked at changes in the T cell repertoire across pregnancy in women with multiple sclerosis.

Library preparation was by the immunoSEQ multiplex PCR assay. In its TCRdb copy, this immuneACCESS table keeps in-frame sequences only and misses some clones. Where compared with another copy, unresolved V genes explain less than half of these, and the others have no known cause. A total of approximately 83,000 clones appear in this sample, around 93% of them only once. In total, the top ten clones hold about 2% of the sample. On this clone itself: It lacks a known antigen. Per-base quality was not reported, and no clone a single base away is much larger than it.

V was cut back by 5 bases and J by 4 bases, leaving a gap of 11 bases between them. The CDR3 sequence holds 13 residues, the cysteine and phenylalanine included. This entry keeps only the CDR3 DNA: 39 bases, framed from base 1. As encoded in the germline V gene, CDR1 is MDHEN while CDR2 is SYDVKM. The sequencing used peripheral blood, collected in the third trimester of pregnancy. This sequence originates from a female donor with multiple sclerosis, enrolled in a pregnancy study. The rearranged segments are TRBV28 and TRBJ1-2; a tentative D match to TRBD1 spans 6 bases. Here the CDR3 is given as CASSVTGLYGYTF. The nucleotides are TGTGCCAGCAGTGTTACAGGGCTCTATGGCTACACCTTC.